The table lists the clone carrying this T cell receptor (beta chain) with a few counts. Its specificity is unknown. Using its own MiXCR run on the 5' RACE reads, TCRdb lists one record per CDR3 protein. The repertoire holds 200,000 to 250,000 distinct CDR3 sequences, 11% to 15% seen once, with 8.8% in the top ten. This sample is part of a study of identical twins. Study-wide findings and caveats: Among beta out-of-frame sequences, excess sharing between twins appeared weaker.

Germline V gives CDR1 GTSNPN, CDR2 SVGIG (reference sequence). V shed 5 bases, J shed 11 bases, and the junction held 9 bases outside the gene matches. CDR3 length: 12 residues. This clonotype was obtained from a woman under 30 in good health. Sequencing used memory (CD45RO+) T cells sorted from blood. J is TRBJ2-3 and V is TRBV30, with 8 bases matching TRBD1. CDR3 DNA: TGTGCCTGGGACCGGACAGGGTTTGGGCAGTATTTT. It translates to CAWDRTGFGQYF.